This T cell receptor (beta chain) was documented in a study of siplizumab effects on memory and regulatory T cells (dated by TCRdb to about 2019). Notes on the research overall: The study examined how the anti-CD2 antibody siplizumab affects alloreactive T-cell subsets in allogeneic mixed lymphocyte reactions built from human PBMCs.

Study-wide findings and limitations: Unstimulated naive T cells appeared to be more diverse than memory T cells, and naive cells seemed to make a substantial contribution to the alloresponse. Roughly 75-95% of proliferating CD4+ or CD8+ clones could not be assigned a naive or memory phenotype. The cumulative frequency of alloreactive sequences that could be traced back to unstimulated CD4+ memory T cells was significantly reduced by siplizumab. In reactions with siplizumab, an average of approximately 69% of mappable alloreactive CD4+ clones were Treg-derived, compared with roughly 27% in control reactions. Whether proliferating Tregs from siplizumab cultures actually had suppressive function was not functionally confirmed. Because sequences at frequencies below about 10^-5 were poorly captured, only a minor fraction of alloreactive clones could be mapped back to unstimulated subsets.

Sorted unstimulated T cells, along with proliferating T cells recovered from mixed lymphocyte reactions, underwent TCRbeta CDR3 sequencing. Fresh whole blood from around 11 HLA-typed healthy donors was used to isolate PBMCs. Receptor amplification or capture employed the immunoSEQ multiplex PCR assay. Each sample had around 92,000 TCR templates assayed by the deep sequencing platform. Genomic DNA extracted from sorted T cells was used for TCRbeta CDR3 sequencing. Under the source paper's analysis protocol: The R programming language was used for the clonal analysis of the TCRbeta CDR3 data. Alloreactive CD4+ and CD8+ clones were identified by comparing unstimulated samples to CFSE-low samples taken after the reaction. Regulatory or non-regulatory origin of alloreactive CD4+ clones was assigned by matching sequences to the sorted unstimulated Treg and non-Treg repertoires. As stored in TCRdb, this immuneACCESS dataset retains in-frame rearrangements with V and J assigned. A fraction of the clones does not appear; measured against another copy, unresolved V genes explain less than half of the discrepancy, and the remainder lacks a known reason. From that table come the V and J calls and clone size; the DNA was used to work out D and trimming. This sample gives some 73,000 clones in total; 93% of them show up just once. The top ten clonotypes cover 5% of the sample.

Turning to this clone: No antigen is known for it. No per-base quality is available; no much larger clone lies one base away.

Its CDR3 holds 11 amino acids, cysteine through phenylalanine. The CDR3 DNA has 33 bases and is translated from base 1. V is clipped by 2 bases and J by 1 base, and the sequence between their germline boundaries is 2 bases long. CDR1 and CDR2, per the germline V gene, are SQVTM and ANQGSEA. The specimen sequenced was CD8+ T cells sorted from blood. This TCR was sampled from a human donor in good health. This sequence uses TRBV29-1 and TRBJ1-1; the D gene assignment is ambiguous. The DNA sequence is TGCAGCGTTGAATCGAACACTGAAGCTTTCTTT. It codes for CSVESNTEAFF. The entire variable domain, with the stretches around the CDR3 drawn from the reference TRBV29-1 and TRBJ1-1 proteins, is SAVISQKPSRDICQRGTSLTIQCQVDSQVTMMFWYRQQPGQSLTLIATANQGSEATYESGFVIDKFPISRPNLTFSTLTVSNMSPEDSSIYLCSVESNTEAFFGQGTRLTVV.